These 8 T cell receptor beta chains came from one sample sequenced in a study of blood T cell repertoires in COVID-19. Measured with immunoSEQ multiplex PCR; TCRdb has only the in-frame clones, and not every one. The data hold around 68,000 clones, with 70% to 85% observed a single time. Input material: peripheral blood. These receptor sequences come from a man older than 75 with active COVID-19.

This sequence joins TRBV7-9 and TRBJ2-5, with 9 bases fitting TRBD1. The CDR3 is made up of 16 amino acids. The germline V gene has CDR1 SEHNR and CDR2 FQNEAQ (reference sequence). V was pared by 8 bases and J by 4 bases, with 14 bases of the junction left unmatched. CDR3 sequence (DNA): TGTGCCAGCTATACGACGACAGGGGGGACAGGAGAGACCCAGTACTTC. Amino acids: CASYTTTGGTGETQYF.

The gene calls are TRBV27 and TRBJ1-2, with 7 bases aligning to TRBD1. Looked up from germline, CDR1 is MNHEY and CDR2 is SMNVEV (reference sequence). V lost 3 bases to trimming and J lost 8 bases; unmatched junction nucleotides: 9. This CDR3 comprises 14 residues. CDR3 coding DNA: TGTGCCAGCAGTTTTCGGACAGGCTGGGGAGGCTACACCTTC. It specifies CASSFRTGWGGYTF.

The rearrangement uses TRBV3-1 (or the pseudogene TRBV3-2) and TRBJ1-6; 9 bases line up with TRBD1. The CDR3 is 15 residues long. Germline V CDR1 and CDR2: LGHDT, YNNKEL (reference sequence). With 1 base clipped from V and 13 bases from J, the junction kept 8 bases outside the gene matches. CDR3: CASSQADRGSPPLHF. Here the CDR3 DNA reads TGTGCCAGCAGCCAAGCGGACAGGGGATCACCCCCCCTCCACTTT.

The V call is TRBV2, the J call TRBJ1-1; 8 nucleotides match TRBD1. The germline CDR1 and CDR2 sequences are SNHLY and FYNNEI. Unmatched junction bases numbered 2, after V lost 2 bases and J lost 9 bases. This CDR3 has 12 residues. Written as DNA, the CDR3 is TGTGCCAGCAGTGAATGGACAGGGAAAGCTTTCTTT. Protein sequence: CASSEWTGKAFF.

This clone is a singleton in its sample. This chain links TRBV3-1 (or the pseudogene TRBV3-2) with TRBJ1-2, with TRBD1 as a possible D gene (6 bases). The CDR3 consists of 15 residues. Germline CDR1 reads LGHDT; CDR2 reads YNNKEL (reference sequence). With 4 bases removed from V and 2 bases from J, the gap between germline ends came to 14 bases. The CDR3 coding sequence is TGTGCCAGCAGCCCTCGGGGGGCGCCGAACTATGGCTACACCTTC. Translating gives CASSPRGAPNYGYTF.

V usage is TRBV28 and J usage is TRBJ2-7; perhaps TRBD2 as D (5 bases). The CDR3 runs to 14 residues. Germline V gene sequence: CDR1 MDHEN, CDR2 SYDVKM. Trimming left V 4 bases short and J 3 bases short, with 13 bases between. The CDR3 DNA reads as TGTGCCAGCAGTTCTTGGGTGACTAACTACGAGCAGTACTTC. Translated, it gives CASSSWVTNYEQYF. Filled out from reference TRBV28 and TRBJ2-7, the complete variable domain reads DVKVTQSSRYLVKRTGEKVFLECVQDMDHENMFWYRQDPGLGLRLIYFSYDVKMKEKGDIPEGYSVSREKKERFSLILESASTNQTSMYLCASSSWVTNYEQYFGPGTRLTVT.

The CDR3 DNA follows: TGTGCCAGCCGCCCCGGGACAGGGCTCTATAATTCACCCCTCCACTTT. The encoded protein is CASRPGTGLYNSPLHF. This chain uses TRBV19 with TRBJ1-6; TRBD1 matches at 9 bases. CDR1 is LNHDA and CDR2 is SQIVND in the germline V gene (reference sequence). The V and J ends lost 9 bases and 3 bases, in that order; junction bases with no gene match: 9. The CDR3 has 16 residues.

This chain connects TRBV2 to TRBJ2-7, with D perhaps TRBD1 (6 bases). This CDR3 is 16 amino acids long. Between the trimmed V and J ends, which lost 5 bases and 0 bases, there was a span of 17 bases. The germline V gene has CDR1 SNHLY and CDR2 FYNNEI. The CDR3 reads CASSKGQLTLSYEQYF. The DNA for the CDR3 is TGTGCCAGCAGTAAAGGACAGCTAACACTCTCCTACGAGCAGTACTTC.